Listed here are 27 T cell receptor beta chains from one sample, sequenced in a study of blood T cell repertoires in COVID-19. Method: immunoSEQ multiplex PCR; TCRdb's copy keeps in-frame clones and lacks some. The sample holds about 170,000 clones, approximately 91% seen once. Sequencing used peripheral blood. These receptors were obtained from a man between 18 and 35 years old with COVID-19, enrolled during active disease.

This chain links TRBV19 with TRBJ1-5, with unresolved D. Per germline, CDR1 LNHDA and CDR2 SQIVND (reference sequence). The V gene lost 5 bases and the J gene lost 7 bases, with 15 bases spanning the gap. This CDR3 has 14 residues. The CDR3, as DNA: TGTGCCAGTAGTCCGATAGCCTCGGCCCAGCCCCAGCATTTT. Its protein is CASSPIASAQPQHF.

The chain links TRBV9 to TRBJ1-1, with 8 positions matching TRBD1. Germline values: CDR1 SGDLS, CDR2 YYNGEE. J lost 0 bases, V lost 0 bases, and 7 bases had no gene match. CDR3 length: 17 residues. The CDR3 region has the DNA TGTGCCAGCAGCGTAGCAGGACAGGGACTATTGAACACTGAAGCTTTCTTT. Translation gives CASSVAGQGLLNTEAFF.

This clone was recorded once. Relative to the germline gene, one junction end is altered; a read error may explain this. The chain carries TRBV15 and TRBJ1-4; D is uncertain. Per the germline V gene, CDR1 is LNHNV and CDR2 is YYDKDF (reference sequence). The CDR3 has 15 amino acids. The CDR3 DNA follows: TGTGCCACCAGTAGCCTTAGACGGACTAATGAAAAACTGCTTTTT. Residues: CATSSLRRTNEKLLF. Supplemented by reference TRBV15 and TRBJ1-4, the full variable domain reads DAMVIQNPRYQVTQFGKPVTLSCSQTLNHNVMYWYQQKSSQAPKLLFHYYDKDFNNEADTPDNFQSRRPNTSFCFLDIRSPGLGDTAMYLCATSSLRRTNEKLLFGSGTQLSVL.

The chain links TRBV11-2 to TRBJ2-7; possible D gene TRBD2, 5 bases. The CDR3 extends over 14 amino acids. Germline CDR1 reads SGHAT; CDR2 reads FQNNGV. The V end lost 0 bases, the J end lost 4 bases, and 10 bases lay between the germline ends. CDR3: CASSLERAGYEQYF. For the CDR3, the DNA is TGTGCCAGCAGCTTAGAGCGGGCGGGTTACGAGCAGTACTTC.

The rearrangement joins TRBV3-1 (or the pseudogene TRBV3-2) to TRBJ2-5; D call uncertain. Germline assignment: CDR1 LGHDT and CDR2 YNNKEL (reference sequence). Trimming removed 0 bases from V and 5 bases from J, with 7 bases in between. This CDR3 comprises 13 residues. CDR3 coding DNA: TGTGCCAGCAGCCAAGATCGTTCGGAGACCCAGTACTTC. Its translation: CASSQDRSETQYF.

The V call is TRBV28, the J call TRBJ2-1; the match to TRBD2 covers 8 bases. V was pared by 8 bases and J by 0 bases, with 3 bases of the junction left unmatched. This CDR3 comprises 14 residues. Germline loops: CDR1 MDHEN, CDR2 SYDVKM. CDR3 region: CASLREVSYNEQFF. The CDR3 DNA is TGTGCCAGCTTGCGGGAGGTCTCCTACAATGAGCAGTTCTTC.

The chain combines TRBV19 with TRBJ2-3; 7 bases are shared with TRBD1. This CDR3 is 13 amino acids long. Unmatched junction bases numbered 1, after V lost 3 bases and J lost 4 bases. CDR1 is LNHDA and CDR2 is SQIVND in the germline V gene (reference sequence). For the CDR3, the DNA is TGTGCCAGTAGTATCCAGGGGGCAGATACGCAGTATTTT. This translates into CASSIQGADTQYF.

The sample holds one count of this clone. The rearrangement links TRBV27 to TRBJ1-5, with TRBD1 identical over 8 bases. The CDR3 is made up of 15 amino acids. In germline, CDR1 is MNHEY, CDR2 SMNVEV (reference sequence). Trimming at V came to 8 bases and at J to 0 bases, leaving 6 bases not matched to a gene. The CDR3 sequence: CASGTGPYSNQPQHF. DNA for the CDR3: TGTGCCAGCGGGACAGGACCCTATAGCAATCAGCCCCAGCATTTT.

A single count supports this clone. The CDR3 coding sequence is TGCGCCAGCAGCCAAGGGGGACAATCGTACTCTGGCTACACCTTC. Protein sequence: CASSQGGQSYSGYTF. The rearrangement joins TRBV4-1 to TRBJ1-2, with a tentative D call TRBD1 (6 bases). Trimming shortened V by 1 base and J by 7 bases, and 16 bases separated the two germline ends. CDR3 size: 15 residues. Germline V gives CDR1 MGHRA, CDR2 YSYEKL.

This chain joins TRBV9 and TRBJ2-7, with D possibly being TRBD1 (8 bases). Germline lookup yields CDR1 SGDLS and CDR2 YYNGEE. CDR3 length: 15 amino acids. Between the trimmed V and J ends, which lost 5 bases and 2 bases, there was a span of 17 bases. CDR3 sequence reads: CASSRTGGGTYEQYF. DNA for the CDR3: TGTGCCAGCAGTCGAACAGGGGGGGGAACCTACGAGCAGTACTTC. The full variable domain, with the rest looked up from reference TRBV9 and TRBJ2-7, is DSGVTQTPKHLITATGQRVTLRCSPRSGDLSVYWYQQSLDQGLQFLIQYYNGEERAKGNILERFSAQQFPDLHSELNLSSLELGDSALYFCASSRTGGGTYEQYFGPGTRLTVT.

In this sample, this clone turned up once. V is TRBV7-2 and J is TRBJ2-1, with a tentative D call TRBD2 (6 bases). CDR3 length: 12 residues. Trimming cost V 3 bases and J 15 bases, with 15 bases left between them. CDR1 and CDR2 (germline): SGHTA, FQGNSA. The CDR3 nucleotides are TGTGCCAGCAGCTTCGTTGCGGGGCCTTGGTTCTTC. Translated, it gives CASSFVAGPWFF.

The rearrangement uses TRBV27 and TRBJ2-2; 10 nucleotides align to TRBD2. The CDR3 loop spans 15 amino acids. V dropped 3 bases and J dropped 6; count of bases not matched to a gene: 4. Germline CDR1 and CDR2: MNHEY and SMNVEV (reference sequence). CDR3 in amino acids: CASSFSGLAPGELFF. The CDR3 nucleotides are TGTGCCAGCAGTTTCTCGGGACTAGCGCCCGGGGAGCTGTTTTTT.

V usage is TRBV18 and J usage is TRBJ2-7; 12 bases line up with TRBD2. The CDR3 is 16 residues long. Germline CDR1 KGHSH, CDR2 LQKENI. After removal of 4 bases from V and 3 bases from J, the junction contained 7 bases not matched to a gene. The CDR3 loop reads CASSLYASGRDYEQYF. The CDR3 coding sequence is TGTGCCAGCTCACTTTACGCTAGCGGGAGGGACTACGAGCAGTACTTC.

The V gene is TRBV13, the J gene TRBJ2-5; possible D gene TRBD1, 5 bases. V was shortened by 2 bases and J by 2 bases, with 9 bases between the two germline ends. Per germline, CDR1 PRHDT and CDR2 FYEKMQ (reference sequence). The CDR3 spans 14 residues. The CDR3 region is CASSLTDSQETQYF. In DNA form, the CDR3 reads TGTGCCAGCAGCTTAACCGACAGTCAAGAGACCCAGTACTTC.

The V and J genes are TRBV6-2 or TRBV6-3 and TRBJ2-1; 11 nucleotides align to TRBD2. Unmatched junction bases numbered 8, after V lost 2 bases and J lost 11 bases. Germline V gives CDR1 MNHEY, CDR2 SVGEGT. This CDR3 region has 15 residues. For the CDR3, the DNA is TGTGCCAGCAGTTACCGGAAGGGGACTAGCGGAAAGCAGTTCTTC. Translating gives CASSYRKGTSGKQFF.

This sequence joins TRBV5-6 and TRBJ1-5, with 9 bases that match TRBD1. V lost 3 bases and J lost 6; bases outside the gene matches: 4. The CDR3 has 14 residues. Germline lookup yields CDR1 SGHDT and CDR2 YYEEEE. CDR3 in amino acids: CASSSGTGIQPQHF. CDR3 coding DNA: TGTGCCAGCAGCTCCGGGACAGGGATTCAGCCCCAGCATTTT. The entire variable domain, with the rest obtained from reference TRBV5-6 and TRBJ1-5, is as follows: DAGVTQSPTHLIKTRGQQVTLRCSPKSGHDTVSWYQQALGQGPQFIFQYYEEEERQRGNFPDRFSGHQFPNYSSELNVNALLLGDSALYLCASSSGTGIQPQHFGDGTRLSIL.

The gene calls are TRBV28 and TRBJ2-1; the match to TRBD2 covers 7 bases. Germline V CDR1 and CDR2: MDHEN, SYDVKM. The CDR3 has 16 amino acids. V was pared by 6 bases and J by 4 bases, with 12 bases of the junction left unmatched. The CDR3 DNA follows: TGTGCCAGCAGGCTCTTTGGCGGGAGCGGTTACAATGAGCAGTTCTTC. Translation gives CASRLFGGSGYNEQFF.

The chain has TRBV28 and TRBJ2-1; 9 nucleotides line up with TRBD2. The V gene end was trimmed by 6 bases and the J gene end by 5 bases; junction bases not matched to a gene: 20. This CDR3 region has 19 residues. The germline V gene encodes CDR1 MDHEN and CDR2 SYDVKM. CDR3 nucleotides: TGTGCCAGCAGGAAACCTGCAGCTATGATTAGCGGGAGAGACAATGAGCAGTTCTTC. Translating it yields CASRKPAAMISGRDNEQFF.

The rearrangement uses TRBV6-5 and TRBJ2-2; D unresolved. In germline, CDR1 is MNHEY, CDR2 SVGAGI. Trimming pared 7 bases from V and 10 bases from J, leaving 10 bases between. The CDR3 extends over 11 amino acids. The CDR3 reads CASTPQKELFF. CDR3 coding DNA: TGTGCCAGCACCCCCCAGAAGGAGCTGTTTTTT.

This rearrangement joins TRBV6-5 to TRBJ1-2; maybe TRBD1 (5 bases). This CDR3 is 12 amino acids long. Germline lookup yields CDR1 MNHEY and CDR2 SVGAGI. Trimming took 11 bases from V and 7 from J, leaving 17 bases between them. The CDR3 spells CASRRGDVGYTF. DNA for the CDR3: TGTGCCTCTCGACGGGGGGACGTTGGCTACACCTTC.

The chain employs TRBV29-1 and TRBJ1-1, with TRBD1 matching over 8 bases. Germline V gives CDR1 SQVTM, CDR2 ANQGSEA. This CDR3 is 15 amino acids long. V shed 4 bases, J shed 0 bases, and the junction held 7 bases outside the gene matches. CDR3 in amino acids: CSVVGRQGMNTEAFF. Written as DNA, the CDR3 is TGCAGCGTTGTGGGGAGACAGGGGATGAACACTGAAGCTTTCTTT.

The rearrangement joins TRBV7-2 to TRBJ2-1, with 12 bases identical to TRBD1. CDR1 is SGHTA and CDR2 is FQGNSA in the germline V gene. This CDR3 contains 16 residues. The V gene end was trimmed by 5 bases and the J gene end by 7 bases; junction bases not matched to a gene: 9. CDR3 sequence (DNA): TGTGCCAGCAGCCCAGGGACAGGGGGCTTCAGAAATGAGCAGTTCTTC. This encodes CASSPGTGGFRNEQFF. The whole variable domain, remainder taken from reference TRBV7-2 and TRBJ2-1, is GAGVSQSPSNKVTEKGKDVELRCDPISGHTALYWYRQSLGQGLEFLIYFQGNSAPDKSGLPSDRFSAERTGGSVSTLTIQRTQQEDSAVYLCASSPGTGGFRNEQFFGPGTRLTVL.

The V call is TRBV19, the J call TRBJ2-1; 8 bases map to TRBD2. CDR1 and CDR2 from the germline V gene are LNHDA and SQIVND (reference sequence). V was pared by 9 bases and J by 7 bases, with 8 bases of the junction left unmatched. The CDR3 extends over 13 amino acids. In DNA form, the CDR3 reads TGTGCCAGCACTAGCGGTGGGCGGAATGAGCAGTTCTTC. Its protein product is CASTSGGRNEQFF.

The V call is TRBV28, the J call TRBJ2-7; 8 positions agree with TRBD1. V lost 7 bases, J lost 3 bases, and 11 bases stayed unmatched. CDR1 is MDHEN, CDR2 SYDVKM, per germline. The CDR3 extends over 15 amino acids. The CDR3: CASTGYGTGFYEQYF. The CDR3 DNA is TGTGCCAGCACCGGATACGGGACAGGATTCTACGAGCAGTACTTC.

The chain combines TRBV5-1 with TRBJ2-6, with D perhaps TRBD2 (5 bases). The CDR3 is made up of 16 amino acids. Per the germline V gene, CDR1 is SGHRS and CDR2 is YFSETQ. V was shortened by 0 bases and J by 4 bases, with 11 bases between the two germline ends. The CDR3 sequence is CASSLVEGSGANVLTF. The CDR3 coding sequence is TGCGCCAGCAGCTTGGTAGAGGGTTCAGGGGCCAACGTCCTGACTTTC.

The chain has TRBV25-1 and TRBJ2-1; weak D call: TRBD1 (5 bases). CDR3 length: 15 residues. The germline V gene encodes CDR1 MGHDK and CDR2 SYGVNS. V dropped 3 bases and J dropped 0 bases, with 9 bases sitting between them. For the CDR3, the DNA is TGTGCCAGCAGTGATTCAGGGATCTCCTACAATGAGCAGTTCTTC. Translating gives CASSDSGISYNEQFF.

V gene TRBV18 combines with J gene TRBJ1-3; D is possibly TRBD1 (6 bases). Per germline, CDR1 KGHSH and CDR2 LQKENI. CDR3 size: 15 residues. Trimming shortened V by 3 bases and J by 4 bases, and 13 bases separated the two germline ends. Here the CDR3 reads CASSPQGGSGNTIYF. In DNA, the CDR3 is TGTGCCAGCTCACCTCAAGGGGGATCCGGAAACACCATATATTTT.